The 8 T cell receptor beta chains listed next were all sequenced from one sample in a study of CD8+ T cells in alopecia areata. Extracted from the samples, RNA was reverse transcribed into cDNA to serve as the sequencing template. Profiling relied on immunoSEQ multiplex PCR, and the TCRdb table lists in-frame clones only, not all of them. The table shows more than 90,000 clones, with less than 80% occurring only once. Sequencing input: CD4+ T cells sorted from blood. Receptors originate from a human donor in good health.

This clone was seen only once. The V call is TRBV25-1, the J call TRBJ1-1, with D possibly being TRBD1 (5 bases). Trimming took off 6 bases at V and 1 base at J, with 12 bases between the two ends. The CDR3 is 14 residues long. CDR1 is MGHDK, CDR2 SYGVNS, per germline. CDR3 sequence (DNA): TGTGCCAGCAGCGTCACGGGGGGGAACACTGAAGCTTTCTTT. This translates into CASSVTGGNTEAFF. Supplemented by reference TRBV25-1 and TRBJ1-1, the full variable domain reads EADIYQTPRYLVIGTGKKITLECSQTMGHDKMYWYQQDPGMELHLIHYSYGVNSTEKGDLSSESTVSRIRTEHFPLTLESARPSHTSQYLCASSVTGGNTEAFFGQGTRLTVV.

This chain connects TRBV14 to TRBJ2-1; 11 nucleotides agree with TRBD2. V trimming: 1 base; J trimming: 6 bases; junction bases outside the gene matches: 23. Germline V CDR1 and CDR2: SGHDN, FVKESK. The CDR3 covers 22 residues. The CDR3 protein is CASSQAVISGGANLDEVNEQFF. The CDR3, as DNA: TGTGCCAGCAGCCAAGCAGTAATTAGCGGGGGGGCGAATCTGGATGAAGTCAATGAGCAGTTCTTC. The complete variable domain, with remaining parts taken from reference TRBV14 and TRBJ2-1, reads EAGVTQFPSHSVIEKGQTVTLRCDPISGHDNLYWYRRVMGKEIKFLLHFVKESKQDESGMPNNRFLAERTGGTYSTLKVQPAELEDSGVYFCASSQAVISGGANLDEVNEQFFGPGTRLTVL.

The chain is built from TRBV7-9 and TRBJ2-5, with D hard to call. CDR1 and CDR2 (germline): SEHNR, FQNEAQ (reference sequence). Trimming shortened V by 1 base and J by 5 bases, and 11 bases separated the two germline ends. This CDR3 comprises 14 residues. CDR3 protein: CASSLEKTRETQYF. The CDR3 DNA reads TGTGCCAGCAGCTTAGAGAAGACTCGGGAGACCCAGTACTTC.

The V gene is TRBV7-3, the J gene TRBJ1-2, with D perhaps TRBD1 (5 bases). CDR1 SGHTA and CDR2 FQGTGA come from the germline V gene. The CDR3 has 13 residues. V was shortened by 5 bases and J by 6 bases, with 13 bases between the two germline ends. The CDR3 sequence: CASSPGPEDGYTF. DNA of the CDR3: TGTGCCAGCAGCCCGGGGCCCGAGGATGGCTACACCTTC.

For the CDR3, the DNA is TGCAGCGTAGCGACAATACTGAACACTGAAGCTTTCTTT. This gives the protein CSVATILNTEAFF. The chain employs TRBV29-1 and TRBJ1-1; D gene uncertain. This CDR3 is 13 amino acids long. Germline-derived CDR1 and CDR2 are SQVTM and ANQGSEA. V gave up 6 bases and J gave up 0 bases, with 11 bases separating them.

This clone has just one count. This chain uses TRBV2 with TRBJ1-1; D not certain. V was shortened by 6 bases and J by 10 bases, with 18 bases between the two germline ends. Germline V gene sequence: CDR1 SNHLY, CDR2 FYNNEI. The CDR3 totals 13 residues. CDR3: CASRLSRTGIAFF. The CDR3 DNA sequence: TGTGCCAGCAGATTGTCTCGGACGGGGATAGCTTTCTTT. The full variable domain, in which reference TRBV2 and TRBJ1-1 provide the parts outside the CDR3, is EPEVTQTPSHQVTQMGQEVILRCVPISNHLYFYWYRQILGQKVEFLVSFYNNEISEKSEIFDDQFSVERPDGSNFTLKIRSTKLEDSAMYFCASRLSRTGIAFFGQGTRLTVV.

The DNA for the CDR3 is TGTGCCAGCAGCTCCCCGGGGGCGCGTGGCTACACCTTC. Its protein is CASSSPGARGYTF. The gene calls are TRBV7-2 and TRBJ1-2; D is perhaps TRBD1 (6 bases). The V gene lost 4 bases and the J gene lost 7 bases, with 13 bases spanning the gap. Per the germline V gene, CDR1 is SGHTA and CDR2 is FQGNSA. The CDR3 spans 13 residues.

The chain couples TRBV5-6 to TRBJ1-5, with D uncertain. Germline-derived CDR1 and CDR2 are SGHDT and YYEEEE. V was pared by 0 bases and J by 0 bases, with 4 bases between. This CDR3 region has 14 residues. The CDR3 is CASSLAASNQPQHF. DNA of the CDR3: TGTGCCAGCAGCTTGGCCGCTAGCAATCAGCCCCAGCATTTT. Drawing the rest from reference TRBV5-6 and TRBJ1-5, the complete variable domain is DAGVTQSPTHLIKTRGQQVTLRCSPKSGHDTVSWYQQALGQGPQFIFQYYEEEERQRGNFPDRFSGHQFPNYSSELNVNALLLGDSALYLCASSLAASNQPQHFGDGTRLSIL.